Shown below are 18 T cell receptor beta chains from a single sample sequenced in a study of T cell changes during pregnancy in multiple sclerosis. Clones were sequenced by immunoSEQ multiplex PCR, and TCRdb holds only the in-frame ones, with some missing. The table shows some 94,000 clones, with about 92% occurring only once. The sample here was peripheral blood, taken in the first trimester of pregnancy. Receptors originate from a female donor with multiple sclerosis, enrolled in a pregnancy study.

V gene TRBV4-2 combines with J gene TRBJ2-7, with 10 nucleotides matching TRBD2. CDR1 and CDR2 (germline): LGHNA, YNFKEQ. J was trimmed by 13 bases and V by 0 bases; bases with no gene match: 6. This CDR3 is built from 13 residues. CDR3 residues: CASSQESAGGPYF. The CDR3 nucleotides read TGTGCCAGCAGCCAAGAGTCAGCGGGAGGGCCTTACTTC.

The count of this clone is one. The rearrangement joins TRBV18 to TRBJ1-1; the match to TRBD1 covers 9 bases. The J segment lost 5 bases and the V segment lost 6 bases, leaving 16 bases of the junction unmatched. The CDR3 covers 17 residues. In germline, CDR1 is KGHSH, CDR2 LQKENI. CDR3: CASSPLGDRGEGTEAFF. CDR3 sequence (DNA): TGTGCCAGCTCCCCGCTCGGCGACAGGGGGGAGGGGACTGAAGCTTTCTTT.

This chain joins TRBV13 and TRBJ2-5; tentative D call: TRBD1 (6 bases). V gave up 5 bases and J gave up 4 bases, with 8 bases separating them. Germline lookup yields CDR1 PRHDT and CDR2 FYEKMQ (reference sequence). The CDR3 consists of 12 residues. The chain's CDR3 is CASSQGLETQYF. CDR3 DNA sequence: TGTGCCAGCAGCCAGGGGCTAGAGACCCAGTACTTC.

This chain links TRBV6-5 with TRBJ2-2; TRBD2 might be the D (6 bases). CDR1 and CDR2 (germline): MNHEY, SVGAGI. The CDR3 loop spans 16 amino acids. V was shortened by 1 base and J by 1 base, with 10 bases between the two germline ends. CDR3 sequence: CASSYFGGMNTGELFF. The CDR3 DNA reads TGTGCCAGCAGTTACTTTGGCGGGATGAACACCGGGGAGCTGTTTTTT.

The rearrangement uses TRBV29-1 and TRBJ2-2; 7 nucleotides align to TRBD1. Germline CDR1 reads SQVTM; CDR2 reads ANQGSEA. V was pared by 3 bases and J by 0 bases, with 7 bases of the junction left unmatched. The CDR3 runs 16 residues. The CDR3 loop reads CSVETLGTANTGELFF. Here the CDR3 DNA reads TGCAGCGTTGAGACTTTAGGGACAGCGAACACCGGGGAGCTGTTTTTT.

The V and J genes are TRBV5-1 and TRBJ2-3; 10 bases match TRBD2. The ends lost 4 bases at V and 4 bases at J; junction bases unmatched: 6. Per germline, CDR1 SGHRS and CDR2 YFSETQ. The CDR3 sequence is 15 residues long. The CDR3, as DNA: TGCGCCAGCAGCCCTAGCGGGAGCAACCCAGATACGCAGTATTTT. Its protein product is CASSPSGSNPDTQYF.

The rearrangement joins TRBV19 to TRBJ1-2; D ambiguous. V was cut by 1 base and J by 4 bases, with 10 bases left in between. The CDR3 covers 14 residues. Germline lookup yields CDR1 LNHDA and CDR2 SQIVND (reference sequence). CDR3 nucleotides: TGTGCCAGTAGTATAGGCGGATTGACCTATGGCTACACCTTC. It translates to CASSIGGLTYGYTF.

The CDR3 nucleotides read TGTGCCAGCAGCTATCGGGACTTTCAAGAGACCCAGTACTTC. It codes for CASSYRDFQETQYF. The chain employs TRBV28 and TRBJ2-5, with D perhaps matching TRBD2 (6 bases). Germline CDR1 MDHEN, CDR2 SYDVKM. The germline V and J ends were trimmed by 6 bases and 2 bases, with 13 bases remaining between them. The CDR3 runs 14 residues.

The genes are TRBV30 and TRBJ1-1; tentatively, D is TRBD1 (5 bases). The CDR3 has 13 amino acids. The germline gives CDR1 GTSNPN, CDR2 SVGIG (reference sequence). V shed 1 base and J shed 4 bases, with 10 bases lying between them. The DNA for the CDR3 is TGTGCCTGGAGTGACCCAGGGATCACTGAAGCTTTCTTT. Residues: CAWSDPGITEAFF.

The chain carries TRBV28 and TRBJ1-5; no firm D call. V shed 1 base and J shed 0 bases, with 7 bases lying between them. CDR3 length: 15 amino acids. Germline V gene sequence: CDR1 MDHEN, CDR2 SYDVKM. The CDR3 DNA reads TGTGCCAGCAGTTTATATGACAATAGCAATCAGCCCCAGCATTTT. It yields the protein CASSLYDNSNQPQHF.

The chain carries TRBV2 and TRBJ2-2, with 10 bases identical to TRBD2. This CDR3 contains 14 residues. Per the germline V gene, CDR1 is SNHLY and CDR2 is FYNNEI. V trimming: 11 bases; J trimming: 9 bases; junction bases outside the gene matches: 12. The CDR3 DNA follows: TGTGCCTCAGGGGGCGCTAGCGGGAGTTGGGAGCTGTTTTTT. As protein: CASGGASGSWELFF. Full variable domain (rest looked up from reference TRBV2 and TRBJ2-2): EPEVTQTPSHQVTQMGQEVILRCVPISNHLYFYWYRQILGQKVEFLVSFYNNEISEKSEIFDDQFSVERPDGSNFTLKIRSTKLEDSAMYFCASGGASGSWELFFGEGSRLTVL.

The chain joins TRBV2 to TRBJ1-5; no clear D. CDR1 is SNHLY, CDR2 FYNNEI, per germline. The length of the CDR3 is 15 residues. The ends were cut back, 7 bases at V and 0 bases at J, with 13 bases in the middle. The CDR3 bases are TGTGCCAGCAAGAACGGGATCCATAGCAATCAGCCCCAGCATTTT. This codes for CASKNGIHSNQPQHF.

The chain is built from TRBV11-2 and TRBJ1-4; TRBD1 might be the D (5 bases). CDR3 length: 16 residues. V lost 3 bases, J lost 0 bases, and 11 bases lay in between. From germline, CDR1 is SGHAT and CDR2 FQNNGV. The CDR3 sequence: CASSFRTFATNEKLFF. The CDR3 bases are TGTGCCAGCAGCTTCCGGACATTCGCAACTAATGAAAAACTGTTTTTT.

This rearrangement joins TRBV30 to TRBJ2-7; maybe TRBD1 (6 bases). V was clipped by 3 bases and J by 6 bases, with 21 bases between them. The CDR3 runs to 15 residues. From germline, CDR1 is GTSNPN and CDR2 SVGIG (reference sequence). CDR3 protein: CAWRYTGTLGIEQYF. CDR3 sequence (DNA): TGTGCCTGGAGATACACCGGGACATTGGGCATCGAGCAGTACTTC.

The chain employs TRBV5-6 and TRBJ1-2; 7 nucleotides agree with TRBD1. The V gene's germline CDR1 is SGHDT and CDR2 YYEEEE. V dropped 0 bases and J dropped 5; count of bases not matched to a gene: 4. The CDR3 length is 14 residues. CDR3 region: CASSLGQGVYGYTF. CDR3 in DNA: TGTGCCAGCAGCTTGGGCCAGGGGGTATATGGCTACACCTTC. Using reference TRBV5-6 and TRBJ1-2 for the parts outside the CDR3, the full variable domain is DAGVTQSPTHLIKTRGQQVTLRCSPKSGHDTVSWYQQALGQGPQFIFQYYEEEERQRGNFPDRFSGHQFPNYSSELNVNALLLGDSALYLCASSLGQGVYGYTFGSGTRLTVV.

The rearrangement uses TRBV29-1 and TRBJ1-1; the D gene is possibly TRBD1 (5 bases). The V gene lost 7 bases and the J gene lost 5 bases, with 17 bases spanning the gap. The CDR3 contains 13 residues. The germline gives CDR1 SQVTM, CDR2 ANQGSEA. The CDR3: CSGGDPVGTEAFF. The CDR3 DNA sequence: TGCAGCGGGGGGGACCCAGTGGGTACTGAAGCTTTCTTT.

This chain links TRBV5-6 with TRBJ1-5, with TRBD1 matching 10 bases. Germline values: CDR1 SGHDT, CDR2 YYEEEE. With V trimmed by 2 bases and J by 3 bases, 8 bases remained unmatched. The CDR3 totals 17 residues. The CDR3 bases are TGTGCCAGCAGCTTCGGCGGGACAGGGGCCTTCAATCAGCCCCAGCATTTT. Protein: CASSFGGTGAFNQPQHF.

This chain uses TRBV5-1 with TRBJ2-6; D remains ambiguous. V was shortened by 1 base and J by 1 base, with 6 bases between the two germline ends. This CDR3 comprises 15 residues. CDR1 and CDR2 from the germline V gene are SGHRS and YFSETQ. CDR3 DNA: TGCGCCAGCAGCTTGACGGAGTCTGGGGCCAACGTCCTGACTTTC. As protein: CASSLTESGANVLTF.